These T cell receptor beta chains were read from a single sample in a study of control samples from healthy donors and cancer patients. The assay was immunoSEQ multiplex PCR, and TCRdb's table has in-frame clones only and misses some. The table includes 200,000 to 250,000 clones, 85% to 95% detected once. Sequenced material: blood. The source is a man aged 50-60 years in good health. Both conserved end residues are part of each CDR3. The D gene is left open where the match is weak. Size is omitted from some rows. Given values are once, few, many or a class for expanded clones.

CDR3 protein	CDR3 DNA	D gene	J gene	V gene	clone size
CASSLGQGLNTDTQYF	TGTGCCAGCAGCCTAGGACAGGGTCTCAACACAGATACGCAGTATTTT	TRBD1	TRBJ2-3	TRBV14	.
CASSQEGGPGQGSNQPQHF	TGCGCCAGCAGCCAAGAAGGCGGCCCGGGACAGGGATCTAATCAGCCCCAGCATTTT	TRBD1	TRBJ1-5	TRBV4-1	.
CASSLTRGGVGQQFF	TGTGCCAGCAGTTTAACCCGAGGAGGAGTAGGCCAGCAGTTCTTC	.	TRBJ2-1	TRBV28	.
CASSTASYNSPLHF	TGTGCCAGCAGTACAGCCTCCTATAATTCACCCCTCCACTTT	.	TRBJ1-6	TRBV2	.
CASSRSDSRNTIYF	TGCGCCAGCAGTCGCTCAGATTCTAGAAACACCATATATTTT	.	TRBJ1-3	TRBV5-1	few
CASTPTGRADTQYF	TGTGCCAGCACGCCAACAGGGCGCGCTGATACGCAGTATTTT	.	TRBJ2-3	TRBV28	.
CASSFDRGTGELFF	TGTGCCAGCAGTTTCGACAGGGGGACCGGGGAGCTGTTTTTT	TRBD1	TRBJ2-2	TRBV6-5	.
CASSLAGRSTNYGYTF	TGTGCCAGCAGCTTAGCGGGCCGATCGACTAACTATGGCTACACCTTC	.	TRBJ1-2	TRBV7-2	.
CASSGTGLSYNEQFF	TGCGCCAGCAGCGGAACAGGGTTGTCCTACAATGAGCAGTTCTTC	.	TRBJ2-1	TRBV5-1	.
CASSTWGSPYNEQFF	TGTGCCAGCAGCACGTGGGGGAGTCCCTACAATGAGCAGTTCTTC	.	TRBJ2-1	TRBV6-5	.
CASSQDFRAINEQYF	TGCGCCAGCAGCCAAGATTTCAGGGCCATTAACGAGCAGTACTTC	.	TRBJ2-7	TRBV4-3	.
CASREKNTEAFF	TGTGCCAGCAGAGAGAAGAACACTGAAGCTTTCTTT	.	TRBJ1-1	TRBV6-5	.
CASSLVTGYGYTF	TGTGCCAGCAGTTTAGTAACAGGCTATGGCTACACCTTC	.	TRBJ1-2	TRBV28	.
CASSPRKRGGSNEQFF	TGTGCCAGCAGCCCCCGAAAGCGGGGGGGCTCCAATGAGCAGTTCTTC	TRBD2	TRBJ2-1	TRBV7-9	.
CASSDPHTAAYNEQFF	TGTGCCAGCAGTGATCCACACACGGCAGCCTACAATGAGCAGTTCTTC	.	TRBJ2-1	TRBV6-1	.
CASSERINQPQHF	TGCGCCAGCAGTGAACGCATCAATCAGCCCCAGCATTTT	.	TRBJ1-5	TRBV10-1	.
CASSLTGARTEAFF	TGTGCCAGCAGTTTAACAGGGGCGCGCACTGAAGCTTTCTTT	TRBD1	TRBJ1-1	TRBV27	.
CASSSRGQVTWDTQYF	TGTGCCAGCAGCTCCCGGGGGCAGGTCACCTGGGATACGCAGTATTTT	.	TRBJ2-3	TRBV5-4	.
CASSVRDRGELFF	TGTGCCAGCAGCGTCAGGGACCGCGGGGAGCTGTTTTTT	.	TRBJ2-2	TRBV9	.
CASSPPTPDSGELFF	TGTGCCAGCAGCCCTCCTACTCCCGACTCCGGGGAGCTGTTTTTT	.	TRBJ2-2	TRBV3-1/TRBV3-2	.
CASSQRRGSTDTQYF	TGTGCCAGCAGCCAGAGGCGGGGAAGCACAGATACGCAGTATTTT	.	TRBJ2-3	TRBV4-2	.
CASSLGPDRSSYEQYF	TGTGCCAGCAGCTTGGGCCCGGACAGAAGCTCCTACGAGCAGTACTTC	.	TRBJ2-7	TRBV5-5	.
CASSPGTGGDLDTGELFF	TGTGCCAGCAGCCCCGGGACAGGGGGCGACCTCGACACCGGGGAGCTGTTTTTT	TRBD1	TRBJ2-2	TRBV5-4	.
CASSLDRVRTEAFF	TGTGCCAGCAGCCTCGACAGGGTAAGGACTGAAGCTTTCTTT	TRBD1	TRBJ1-1	TRBV11-2	.
CASSFQTGPGYTF	TGTGCCAGCAGCTTCCAGACAGGACCAGGCTACACCTTC	.	TRBJ1-2	TRBV5-5	.
CASSLAAVPEAFF	TGTGCCAGCAGCTTAGCGGCCGTGCCGGAGGCTTTCTTT	.	TRBJ1-1	TRBV7-2	.
CASSLGTGGYTF	TGTGCCAGCAGTTTGGGGACGGGTGGCTACACCTTC	.	TRBJ1-2	TRBV12-3/TRBV12-4	.
CASSFQGTYEQYF	TGTGCCAGCAGCTTCCAGGGAACCTACGAGCAGTACTTC	.	TRBJ2-7	TRBV7-2	once
CASSLGGPFTGELFF	TGTGCCAGCAGCTTAGGGGGCCCTTTCACCGGGGAGCTGTTTTTT	.	TRBJ2-2	TRBV11-1	.
CASSRGLGETQYF	TGTGCCAGCAGCCGGGGACTAGGGGAGACCCAGTACTTC	TRBD2	TRBJ2-5	TRBV7-3	.
CASSYVPGGATSTDTQYF	TGTGCCAGCAGTTACGTCCCGGGGGGGGCCACTAGCACAGATACGCAGTATTTT	TRBD2	TRBJ2-3	TRBV6-2/TRBV6-3	.
CASSLGKAGNTIYF	TGTGCCAGCAGCCTCGGGAAGGCGGGAAACACCATATATTTT	.	TRBJ1-3	TRBV28	once
CSVGGQGGGTQYF	TGCAGCGTTGGGGGACAGGGCGGAGGGACCCAGTACTTC	TRBD1	TRBJ2-5	TRBV29-1	once
CASSQLSGATEAFF	TGTGCCAGCAGTCAACTGTCGGGGGCCACTGAAGCTTTCTTT	.	TRBJ1-1	TRBV7-2	.